The T cell receptor (beta chain) under discussion was sequenced for a study of blood T cell repertoires in COVID-19. Study-wide background: The United States, Italy and Spain supplied acute and convalescent COVID-19 samples. PBMCs, B-cell-depleted T cells, or T cells were the source of the cDNA or gDNA that made up the material.

Authors' processing steps: Nucleated cell number was recorded as an estimate derived from reference gene primer amplification. Here immunoSEQ multiplex PCR was the method, and the copy in TCRdb shows in-frame clones only, minus some. V, J and clone size derive from that table, while D and trimming were established from the DNA sequence. The table shows around 340,000 clones, with roughly nine tenths occurring only once. This CDR3 contains 16 residues. Trimming cost V 7 bases and J 3 bases, with 21 bases left between them. Germline V gives CDR1 MDHEN, CDR2 SYDVKM. V usage is TRBV28 and J usage is TRBJ1-1; TRBD1 might be the D (5 bases). The sample taken for sequencing was peripheral blood. This receptor was taken from a woman aged 55-69 years with COVID-19, enrolled during active disease. DNA for the CDR3: TGTGCCAGCACCACTTCCGCCGGGGGGGAGGACACTGAAGCTTTCTTT. Protein product: CASTTSAGGEDTEAFF.